This is a list of T cell receptor beta chains from one sample in a study of persistence of HIV-infected CD4 T cells. Produced via immunoSEQ multiplex PCR; TCRdb's table is partial and in-frame only. The repertoire holds roughly 41,000 clones, with 80% as singletons. Their cognate antigens are unknown. The sample here was CD4+ T cells sorted from PBMCs after roughly 18-hour stimulation, taken from a patient who received antiretroviral therapy. These TCRs come from an adult man with HIV who was CMV-seropositive. The CDR3 runs from the conserved cysteine through the conserved F or W. Fields, in order: V gene, J gene, D gene, clone size, CDR3 DNA, CDR3 protein. The D gene is left open where the match is weak. The size entry is marked missing in some rows and otherwise reads once, few, many or a size class.

V gene: TRBV6-5
J gene: TRBJ2-3
D gene: .
clone size: .
CDR3 DNA: TGTGCCAGCACAGGGGCCCAGAGTAGCACAGATACGCAGTATTTT
CDR3 protein: CASTGAQSSTDTQYF

V gene: TRBV5-4
J gene: TRBJ2-1
D gene: .
clone size: once
CDR3 DNA: TGTGCCAGCAGCTTGCCCGGGGTGGCAGGGGTTGAGCAGTTCTTC
CDR3 protein: CASSLPGVAGVEQFF

V gene: TRBV11-1
J gene: TRBJ1-6
D gene: .
clone size: .
CDR3 DNA: TGTGCCAGCAGCTTTGAGGGGCGCTCCGATTCACCCCTCCACTTT
CDR3 protein: CASSFEGRSDSPLHF

V gene: TRBV18
J gene: TRBJ2-1
D gene: .
clone size: .
CDR3 DNA: TGTGCCAGCTCACCACCAAAGGGAGTTTCCTACAATGAGCAGTTCTTC
CDR3 protein: CASSPPKGVSYNEQFF

V gene: TRBV5-6
J gene: TRBJ1-1
D gene: TRBD1
clone size: .
CDR3 DNA: TGTGCCAGCAGCTCTAGGGGCAGGGGGCGCGGGGACACTGAAGCTTTCTTT
CDR3 protein: CASSSRGRGRGDTEAFF

V gene: TRBV6-1
J gene: TRBJ1-6
D gene: .
clone size: few
CDR3 DNA: TGTGCCAGCAGTGAATATCGGGATTCACCCCCCCACTTT
CDR3 protein: CASSEYRDSPPHF

V gene: TRBV3-1/TRBV3-2
J gene: TRBJ2-6
D gene: .
clone size: .
CDR3 DNA: TGTGCCAGCAGCCAAGATCTTTCCGACTCTGGGGCCAACGTCCTGACTTTC
CDR3 protein: CASSQDLSDSGANVLTF

V gene: TRBV15
J gene: TRBJ2-3
D gene: .
clone size: .
CDR3 DNA: TGTGCCACCAGCGGTTCTACAGATACGCAGTATTTT
CDR3 protein: CATSGSTDTQYF

V gene: TRBV5-1
J gene: TRBJ1-1
D gene: TRBD1
clone size: once
CDR3 DNA: TGCGCCAGCAGCGCCTCCGGGACAGGGCTCTTCACTGAAGCTTTCTTT
CDR3 protein: CASSASGTGLFTEAFF

V gene: TRBV28
J gene: TRBJ2-7
D gene: TRBD1
clone size: .
CDR3 DNA: TGTGCCAGCAGTTTAGTTGACAGGGAGTCCCACGAGCAGTACTTC
CDR3 protein: CASSLVDRESHEQYF

V gene: TRBV5-4
J gene: TRBJ2-5
D gene: TRBD1
clone size: .
CDR3 DNA: TGTGCCAGCAGCCCGAACCTAAGACAGGGGGGACAAGAGACCCAGTACTTC
CDR3 protein: CASSPNLRQGGQETQYF

V gene: TRBV5-6
J gene: TRBJ1-1
D gene: .
clone size: .
CDR3 DNA: TGTGCCAGCAGCTTTAGGGGGTCAGGGGTCACTGAAGCTTTCTTT
CDR3 protein: CASSFRGSGVTEAFF

V gene: TRBV16
J gene: TRBJ2-3
D gene: .
clone size: .
CDR3 DNA: TGTGCCAGCAGCCAAGTTTTACAGGATACGCAGTATTTT
CDR3 protein: CASSQVLQDTQYF

V gene: TRBV19
J gene: TRBJ2-7
D gene: TRBD1
clone size: .
CDR3 DNA: TGTGCCAGTAGGGACAGGGGAAGCGAGCAGTACTTC
CDR3 protein: CASRDRGSEQYF

V gene: TRBV7-3
J gene: TRBJ1-1
D gene: TRBD1
clone size: .
CDR3 DNA: TGTGCCAGCAGTAAGGGGGCAAACACTGAAGCTTTCTTT
CDR3 protein: CASSKGANTEAFF

V gene: TRBV25-1
J gene: TRBJ1-1
D gene: .
clone size: .
CDR3 DNA: TGTGCCAGCAGTGATAAATGGGGTGGGGCCACTGAAGCTTTCTTT
CDR3 protein: CASSDKWGGATEAFF

V gene: TRBV19
J gene: TRBJ1-1
D gene: .
clone size: few
CDR3 DNA: TGTGCCACCAGGGAGAACACTGAAGCTTTCTTT
CDR3 protein: CATRENTEAFF

V gene: TRBV24-1
J gene: TRBJ1-1
D gene: .
clone size: .
CDR3 DNA: TGTGCCACCAGTGATGGAGAAGGGGCCGATGAAGCTTTCTTT
CDR3 protein: CATSDGEGADEAFF

V gene: TRBV5-1
J gene: TRBJ2-3
D gene: .
clone size: .
CDR3 DNA: TGCGCCAGCAGCTTGGAGACAGACCTCACAGATACGCAGTATTTT
CDR3 protein: CASSLETDLTDTQYF

V gene: TRBV5-5
J gene: TRBJ1-1
D gene: .
clone size: .
CDR3 DNA: TGTGCCAGCAGCCCAACAGGGAACACTGAAGCTTTCTTT
CDR3 protein: CASSPTGNTEAFF

V gene: TRBV28
J gene: TRBJ1-2
D gene: .
clone size: .
CDR3 DNA: TGTGCCAGCAGTTCGCCCAACAGGGAGGGTGCCTATGGCTACACCTTC
CDR3 protein: CASSSPNREGAYGYTF

V gene: TRBV5-6
J gene: TRBJ2-7
D gene: TRBD2
clone size: once
CDR3 DNA: TGTGCCAGCAGCTTGAGCGGGGGCGCGATGTCCTACGAGCAGTACTTC
CDR3 protein: CASSLSGGAMSYEQYF